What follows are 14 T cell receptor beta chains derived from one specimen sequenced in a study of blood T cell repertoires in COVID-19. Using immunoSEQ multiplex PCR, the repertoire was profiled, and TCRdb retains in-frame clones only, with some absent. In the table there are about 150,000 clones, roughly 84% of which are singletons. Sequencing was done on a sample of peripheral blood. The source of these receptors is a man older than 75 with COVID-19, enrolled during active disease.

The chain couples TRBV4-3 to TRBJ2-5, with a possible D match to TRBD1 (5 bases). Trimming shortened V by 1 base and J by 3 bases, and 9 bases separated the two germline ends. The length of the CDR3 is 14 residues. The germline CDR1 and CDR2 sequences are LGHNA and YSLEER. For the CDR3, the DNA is TGCGCCAGCAGCCAAGCAGGGTATGAAGAGACCCAGTACTTC. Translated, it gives CASSQAGYEETQYF.

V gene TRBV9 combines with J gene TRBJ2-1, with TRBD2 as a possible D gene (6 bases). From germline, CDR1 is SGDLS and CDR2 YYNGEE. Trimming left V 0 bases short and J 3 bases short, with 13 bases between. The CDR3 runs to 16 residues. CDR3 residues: CASSVGGGALYNEQFF. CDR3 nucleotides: TGTGCCAGCAGCGTAGGTGGCGGGGCCCTCTACAATGAGCAGTTCTTC.

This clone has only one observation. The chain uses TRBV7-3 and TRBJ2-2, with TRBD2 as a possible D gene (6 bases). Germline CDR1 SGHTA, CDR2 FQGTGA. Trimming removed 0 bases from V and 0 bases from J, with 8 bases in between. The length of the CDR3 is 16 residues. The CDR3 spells CASSLTPGANTGELFF. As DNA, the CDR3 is TGTGCCAGCAGCTTAACGCCGGGGGCGAACACCGGGGAGCTGTTTTTT.

CDR3 region: CASSPAGLAKNIQYF. DNA of the CDR3: TGTGCCAGCAGCCCGGCGGGACTAGCCAAAAACATTCAGTACTTC. This chain connects TRBV5-4 to TRBJ2-4; maybe TRBD2 (6 bases). Germline CDR1 is SGHNT and CDR2 is YYREEE (reference sequence). V was trimmed by 4 bases and J by 0 bases, leaving 11 bases between them. This CDR3 region has 15 residues. The full variable domain, completed using reference TRBV5-4 and TRBJ2-4, is ETGVTQSPTHLIKTRGQQVTLRCSSQSGHNTVSWYQQALGQGPQFIFQYYREEENGRGNFPPRFSGLQFPNYSSELNVNALELDDSALYLCASSPAGLAKNIQYFGAGTRLSVL.

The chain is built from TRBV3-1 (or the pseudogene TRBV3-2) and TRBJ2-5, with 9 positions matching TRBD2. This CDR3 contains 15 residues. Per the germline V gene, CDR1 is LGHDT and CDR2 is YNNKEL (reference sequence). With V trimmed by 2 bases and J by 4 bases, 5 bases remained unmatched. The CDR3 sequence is CASSQLAGNRETQYF. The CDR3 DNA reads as TGTGCCAGCAGCCAACTAGCGGGGAATAGAGAGACCCAGTACTTC.

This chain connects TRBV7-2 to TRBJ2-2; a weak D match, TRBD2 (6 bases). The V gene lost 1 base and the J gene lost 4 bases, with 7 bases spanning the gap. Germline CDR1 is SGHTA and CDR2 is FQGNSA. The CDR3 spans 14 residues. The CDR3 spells CASSLGRGTGELFF. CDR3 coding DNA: TGTGCCAGCAGCTTAGGGAGGGGCACCGGGGAGCTGTTTTTT.

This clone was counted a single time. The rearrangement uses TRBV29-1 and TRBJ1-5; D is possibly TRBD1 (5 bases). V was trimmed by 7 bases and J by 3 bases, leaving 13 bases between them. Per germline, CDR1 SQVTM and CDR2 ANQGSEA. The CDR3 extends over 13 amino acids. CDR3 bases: TGCAGCGCTGGGGCAGGGTTCAATCAGCCCCAGCATTTT. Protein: CSAGAGFNQPQHF.

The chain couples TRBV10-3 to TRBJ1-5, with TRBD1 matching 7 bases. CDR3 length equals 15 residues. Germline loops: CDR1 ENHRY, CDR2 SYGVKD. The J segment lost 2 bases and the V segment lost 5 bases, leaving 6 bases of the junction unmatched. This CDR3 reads CAISRQGSGNQPQHF. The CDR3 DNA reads TGTGCCATCAGTCGACAGGGATCGGGCAATCAGCCCCAGCATTTT.

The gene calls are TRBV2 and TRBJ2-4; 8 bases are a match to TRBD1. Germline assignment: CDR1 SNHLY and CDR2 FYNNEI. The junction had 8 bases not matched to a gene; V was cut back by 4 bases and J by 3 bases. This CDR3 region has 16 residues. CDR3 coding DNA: TGTGCCAGCAGTGGACGACAGGGGATCGTCAAAAACATTCAGTACTTC. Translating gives CASSGRQGIVKNIQYF.

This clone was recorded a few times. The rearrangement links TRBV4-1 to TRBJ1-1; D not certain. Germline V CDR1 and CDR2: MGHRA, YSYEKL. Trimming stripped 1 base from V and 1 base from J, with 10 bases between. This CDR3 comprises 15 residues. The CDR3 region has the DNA TGCGCCAGCAGCCAAGTTGGAGAGGGGAACACTGAAGCTTTCTTT. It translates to CASSQVGEGNTEAFF.

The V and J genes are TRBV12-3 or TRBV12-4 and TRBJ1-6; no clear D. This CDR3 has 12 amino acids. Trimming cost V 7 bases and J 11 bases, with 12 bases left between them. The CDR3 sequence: CASTTREAPLHF. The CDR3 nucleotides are TGTGCCAGCACCACGAGGGAAGCACCCCTCCACTTT.

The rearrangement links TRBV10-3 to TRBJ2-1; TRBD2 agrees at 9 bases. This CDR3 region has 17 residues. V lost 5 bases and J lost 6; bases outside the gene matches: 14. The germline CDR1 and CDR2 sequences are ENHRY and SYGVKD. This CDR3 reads CAISMGSLAGMFNEQFF. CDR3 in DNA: TGTGCCATCAGTATGGGATCTCTAGCGGGGATGTTCAATGAGCAGTTCTTC.

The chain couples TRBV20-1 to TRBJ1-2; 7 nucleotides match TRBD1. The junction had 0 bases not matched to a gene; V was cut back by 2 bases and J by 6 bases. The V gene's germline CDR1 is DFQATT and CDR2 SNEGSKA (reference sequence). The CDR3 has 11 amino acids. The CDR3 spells CSARTGDGYTF. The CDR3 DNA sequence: TGCAGTGCTAGAACAGGGGATGGCTACACCTTC.

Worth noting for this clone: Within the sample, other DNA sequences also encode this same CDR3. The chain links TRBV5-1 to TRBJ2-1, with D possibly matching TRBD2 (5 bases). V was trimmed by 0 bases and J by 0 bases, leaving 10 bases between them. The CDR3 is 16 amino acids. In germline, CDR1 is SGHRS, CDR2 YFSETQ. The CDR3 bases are TGCGCCAGCAGCTTGGACCCGGGAAGCTCCTACAATGAGCAGTTCTTC. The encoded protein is CASSLDPGSSYNEQFF. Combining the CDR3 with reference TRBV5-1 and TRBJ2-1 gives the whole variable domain KAGVTQTPRYLIKTRGQQVTLSCSPISGHRSVSWYQQTPGQGLQFLFEYFSETQRNKGNFPGRFSGRQFSNSRSEMNVSTLELGDSALYLCASSLDPGSSYNEQFFGPGTRLTVL.